Below are 32 T cell receptor beta chains sequenced from a single sample in a study of early T cells in non-severe SARS-CoV-2 infection. TCRdb redid the calling of the 5' RACE reads with MiXCR, one entry per CDR3 protein. Found here are about 55,000 distinct CDR3 sequences, 8% to 10% of them singletons; the top ten hold around 4.4%. The sample was whole blood. The receptors originated from an adult who was a healthcare worker with PCR-confirmed SARS-CoV-2 infection or an uninfected control (not recorded which).

CDR3 in DNA: TGTGCCAGCAGTACCCAGACAGCCGGGTATGGCTACACCTTC. Amino acids: CASSTQTAGYGYTF. The chain recombines TRBV12-3 or TRBV12-4 with TRBJ1-2; D is possibly TRBD1 (5 bases). The CDR3 contains 14 residues. V was clipped by 5 bases and J by 5 bases, with 15 bases between them.

This chain joins TRBV11-2 and TRBJ2-1, with D possibly called TRBD1 or TRBD2 (5 bases each). Between the trimmed V and J ends, which lost 8 bases and 12 bases, there was a span of 11 bases. CDR1 is SGHAT and CDR2 is FQNNGV in the germline V gene. The CDR3 contains 10 residues. CDR3 nucleotide sequence: TGTGCCAGCGGCCGGGACCGGCAGTTCTTC. As protein: CASGRDRQFF. The full variable domain, rest sourced from reference TRBV11-2 and TRBJ2-1, is EAGVAQSPRYKIIEKRQSVAFWCNPISGHATLYWYQQILGQGPKLLIQFQNNGVVDDSQLPKDRFSAERLKGVDSTLKIQPAKLEDSAVYLCASGRDRQFFGPGTRLTVL.

This clonotype was counted only a few times. The V gene is TRBV5-1, the J gene TRBJ2-2; D is possibly TRBD1 or TRBD2 (5 bases each). The CDR3 length is 16 residues. Deletions cut 1 base from V and 1 base from J, with 11 bases between. The V gene's germline CDR1 is SGHRS and CDR2 YFSETQ. The CDR3 protein is CASSLTGRGNTGELFF. The CDR3 DNA follows: TGCGCCAGCAGCTTGACGGGACGAGGGAACACCGGGGAGCTGTTTTTT.

This clonotype has a handful of counts. CDR3 region: CAWSPLGTRGQPQHF. The CDR3 DNA is TGTGCCTGGAGCCCCCTCGGTACGCGGGGTCAGCCCCAGCATTTT. The chain couples TRBV30 to TRBJ1-5, with D unresolved. V was cut by 3 bases and J by 6 bases, with 18 bases left in between. CDR1 is GTSNPN, CDR2 SVGIG, per germline (reference sequence). This CDR3 has 15 residues. Filled out from reference TRBV30 and TRBJ1-5, the complete variable domain reads SQTIHQWPATLVQPVGSPLSLECTVEGTSNPNLYWYRQAAGRGLQLLFYSVGIGQISSEVPQNLSASRPQDRQFILSSKKLLLSDSGFYLCAWSPLGTRGQPQHFGDGTRLSIL.

This clonotype has more than one count but fewer than ten. This chain connects TRBV7-9 to TRBJ2-1; the D gene is possibly TRBD1 (5 bases). Germline V gene sequence: CDR1 SEHNR, CDR2 FQNEAQ (reference sequence). V was shortened by 3 bases and J by 0 bases, with 15 bases between the two germline ends. The CDR3 consists of 17 residues. Here the CDR3 reads CASSFPLGQGSYNEQFF. CDR3 DNA: TGTGCCAGCAGCTTTCCCCTTGGACAAGGCTCCTACAATGAGCAGTTCTTC.

The V gene is TRBV5-1, the J gene TRBJ2-1; D possibly matches TRBD1 or TRBD2 (6 bases each). V shed 4 bases and J shed 7 bases, with 21 bases lying between them. The CDR3 consists of 16 residues. Germline CDR1 reads SGHRS; CDR2 reads YFSETQ. Here the CDR3 reads CASSAWGAPLVNEQFF. The CDR3 DNA is TGCGCCAGCAGCGCGTGGGGGGCCCCGTTGGTGAATGAGCAGTTCTTC.

The chain links TRBV5-1 to TRBJ2-7; no reliable D call. The V end lost 4 bases, the J end lost 3 bases, and 17 bases lay between the germline ends. The CDR3 runs 15 residues. The germline V gene has CDR1 SGHRS and CDR2 YFSETQ. The CDR3 DNA reads TGCGCCAGCAGCCCGCTACTCAAGACTGGCTACGAGCAGTACTTC. It translates to CASSPLLKTGYEQYF. Complete variable domain (other parts from reference TRBV5-1 and TRBJ2-7): KAGVTQTPRYLIKTRGQQVTLSCSPISGHRSVSWYQQTPGQGLQFLFEYFSETQRNKGNFPGRFSGRQFSNSRSEMNVSTLELGDSALYLCASSPLLKTGYEQYFGPGTRLTVT.

The rearrangement links TRBV7-2 to TRBJ2-7; no firm D call. The germline V and J ends were trimmed by 2 bases and 9 bases, with 8 bases remaining between them. The length of the CDR3 is 11 residues. Germline V gene data show CDR1 as SGHTA and CDR2 as FQGNSA. Here the CDR3 reads CASSLQLVQYF. The DNA of the CDR3 is TGTGCCAGCAGCTTACAGCTTGTGCAGTACTTC.

This clonotype appeared a few times. The chain has TRBV29-1 and TRBJ1-2; 9 bases are a match to TRBD1. Trimming at V came to 3 bases and at J to 8 bases, leaving 10 bases not matched to a gene. The CDR3 length is 14 residues. Germline V CDR1 and CDR2: SQVTM, ANQGSEA. CDR3: CSVDRTGALEGYTF. DNA for the CDR3: TGCAGCGTTGATAGGACAGGGGCTTTAGAGGGCTACACCTTC.

The rearrangement joins TRBV4-1 to TRBJ1-2; D unresolved. The CDR3 runs to 15 residues. V lost 0 bases to trimming and J lost 2 bases, with 10 bases between them. The germline CDR1 and CDR2 sequences are MGHRA and YSYEKL. The DNA of the CDR3 is TGCGCCAGCAGCCAAGATAATAGCAGAAACTATGGCTACACCTTC. It codes for CASSQDNSRNYGYTF.

The genes are TRBV6-2 or TRBV6-3 and TRBJ2-7; 7 nucleotides line up with TRBD1. The CDR3 has 14 residues. The V segment lost 1 base and the J segment 6 bases; nucleotides outside the gene matches: 6. Germline V gives CDR1 MNHEY, CDR2 SVGEGT. CDR3 bases: TGTGCCAGCAGTTACTTAGGGAACAGGGGCGAGCAGTACTTC. Amino acids: CASSYLGNRGEQYF.

V and J are TRBV12-3 or TRBV12-4 and TRBJ1-1; no clear D. This CDR3 region has 12 residues. Trimming took 3 bases from V and 2 from J, leaving 4 bases between them. The CDR3 DNA sequence: TGTGCCAGCAGTTTCAGCAACACTGAAGCTTTCTTT. This sequence encodes CASSFSNTEAFF.

This clonotype was observed a handful of times. The V and J genes are TRBV21-1 and TRBJ2-7. TRBV21-1 constitutes a pseudogene. The CDR3 covers 18 residues. CDR3 nucleotide sequence: TGTGCCAGCAGCAAAGCGCTAGAGGTGATAGGCTTACTCTACGAGCAGTACTTC. It specifies CASSKALEVIGLLYEQYF.

This chain uses TRBV28 with TRBJ1-6; no clear D. V gave up 7 bases and J gave up 2 bases, with 15 bases separating them. The CDR3 has 16 amino acids. Germline V CDR1 and CDR2: MDHEN, SYDVKM. CDR3: CASTLTGLTYNSPLHF. As DNA, the CDR3 is TGTGCCAGCACCCTAACGGGTTTGACCTATAATTCACCCCTCCACTTT. Full variable domain (remainder filled in from reference TRBV28 and TRBJ1-6): DVKVTQSSRYLVKRTGEKVFLECVQDMDHENMFWYRQDPGLGLRLIYFSYDVKMKEKGDIPEGYSVSREKKERFSLILESASTNQTSMYLCASTLTGLTYNSPLHFGNGTRLTVT.

This clonotype was picked up many times. The J gene is TRBJ1-2, the V gene TRBV3-1, with D possibly being TRBD1 (5 bases). Trimming removed 3 bases from V and 7 bases from J, with 12 bases in between. This CDR3 comprises 13 residues. Germline V gene sequence: CDR1 LGHDT, CDR2 YNNKEL (reference sequence). The CDR3 protein is CASSQGGSRGYTF. The CDR3 DNA is TGTGCCAGCAGCCAGGGGGGGTCGCGTGGCTACACCTTC.

This rearrangement joins TRBV10-2 to TRBJ2-2, with TRBD2 matching over 9 bases. CDR3 length: 16 amino acids. With 1 base clipped from V and 6 bases from J, the junction kept 6 bases outside the gene matches. Germline values: CDR1 WSHSY, CDR2 SAAADI. This CDR3 is CASSEWGLAISGELFF. The CDR3 nucleotides are TGCGCCAGCAGTGAGTGGGGACTAGCTATCTCCGGGGAGCTGTTTTTT.

A few counts support this clonotype. V and J are TRBV29-1 and TRBJ2-2, with 8 bases fitting TRBD1. J gave up 7 bases and V 6 bases, and 10 bases lay outside the gene matches. Germline lookup yields CDR1 SQVTM and CDR2 ANQGSEA. The CDR3 is made up of 14 amino acids. CDR3 in amino acids: CSVEDREVGGELFF. CDR3 nucleotides: TGCAGCGTAGAGGACAGGGAAGTAGGCGGGGAGCTGTTTTTT.

V and J are TRBV5-1 and TRBJ2-3; no reliable D call. Trimming pared 6 bases from V and 0 bases from J, leaving 11 bases between. This CDR3 is 14 amino acids long. Germline V CDR1 and CDR2: SGHRS, YFSETQ. DNA for the CDR3: TGCGCCAGCACAGGCTCAACTAGCACAGATACGCAGTATTTT. Its protein is CASTGSTSTDTQYF.

J is TRBJ2-5 and V is TRBV6-5; D remains ambiguous. The CDR3 totals 15 residues. V lost 0 bases, J lost 0 bases, and 8 bases lay in between. Germline CDR1 MNHEY, CDR2 SVGAGI. For the CDR3, the DNA is TGTGCCAGCAGTTACTCCATCGGTTACCAAGAGACCCAGTACTTC. Its protein product is CASSYSIGYQETQYF.

This clonotype occurred many times. The chain carries TRBV28 and TRBJ2-4; possibly TRBD1 or TRBD2 for D (5 bases each). This CDR3 has 16 residues. V lost 6 bases and J 0 bases, leaving 15 bases between the germline ends. Germline V lookup: CDR1 MDHEN, CDR2 SYDVKM. This CDR3 is CASSLGTALAKNIQYF. The CDR3 bases are TGTGCCAGCAGCCTTGGGACCGCCCTAGCCAAAAACATTCAGTACTTC. The entire variable domain, with the rest obtained from reference TRBV28 and TRBJ2-4, is as follows: DVKVTQSSRYLVKRTGEKVFLECVQDMDHENMFWYRQDPGLGLRLIYFSYDVKMKEKGDIPEGYSVSREKKERFSLILESASTNQTSMYLCASSLGTALAKNIQYFGAGTRLSVL.

This clonotype was counted ten times or more. J is TRBJ2-5 and V is TRBV10-3; tentative D call: TRBD1 (6 bases). There are 15 residues in the CDR3. Germline CDR1 and CDR2: ENHRY and SYGVKD. With 0 bases removed from V and 2 bases from J, the gap between germline ends came to 10 bases. The CDR3 here is CAISESGGQQETQYF. In DNA form, the CDR3 reads TGTGCCATCAGTGAGTCTGGTGGACAGCAAGAGACCCAGTACTTC.

This clonotype has only a few counts. This chain joins TRBV30 and TRBJ2-1; 7 nucleotides agree with TRBD2. Germline assignment: CDR1 GTSNPN and CDR2 SVGIG (reference sequence). The length of the CDR3 is 14 residues. Unmatched junction bases numbered 4, after V lost 0 bases and J lost 5 bases. The CDR3: CAWSVGLGHNEQFF. CDR3 bases: TGTGCCTGGAGTGTAGGACTAGGCCACAATGAGCAGTTCTTC.

For the CDR3, the DNA is TGCGCCAGCAGGCGAAACAGGGAAAGTAACTATGGCTACACCTTC. Residues: CASRRNRESNYGYTF. This chain links TRBV5-1 with TRBJ1-2, with D tentatively TRBD1 (6 bases). Germline V lookup: CDR1 SGHRS, CDR2 YFSETQ. CDR3 size: 15 residues. V was pared by 5 bases and J by 1 base, with 15 bases between.

The gene calls are TRBV20-1 and TRBJ2-3, with 12 positions matching TRBD2. The CDR3 is 15 amino acids. The germline gives CDR1 DFQATT, CDR2 SNEGSKA (reference sequence). Trimming took 6 bases from V and 10 from J; bases not matched to a gene: 14. CDR3 amino acids: CSATALAGGVRAQYF. For the CDR3, the DNA is TGCAGTGCCACCGCACTAGCGGGGGGCGTGAGGGCGCAGTATTTT.

This clonotype was counted between two and nine times. The chain joins TRBV3-1 to TRBJ2-1; TRBD2 matches at 8 bases. The J segment lost 3 bases and the V segment lost 1 base, leaving 2 bases of the junction unmatched. The germline V gene has CDR1 LGHDT and CDR2 YNNKEL (reference sequence). The CDR3 extends over 15 amino acids. CDR3 coding DNA: TGTGCCAGCAGCCAAGGGAGCGGGGGCTACAATGAGCAGTTCTTC. Translated: CASSQGSGGYNEQFF.

In this sample, this clonotype turned up a few times. The chain combines TRBV6-6 with TRBJ1-4, with D possibly matching TRBD1 (5 bases). Germline V gene sequence: CDR1 MNHNY, CDR2 SVGAGI (reference sequence). V lost 2 bases, J lost 6 bases, and 13 bases lay in between. This CDR3 is 15 amino acids long. The CDR3 region is CASSYGRGFDEKLFF. The DNA of the CDR3 is TGTGCCAGCAGTTACGGCCGGGGCTTTGATGAAAAACTGTTTTTT.

This clonotype was counted many times. The chain uses TRBV7-2 and TRBJ1-5; 9 bases are shared with TRBD1. Germline CDR1 reads SGHTA; CDR2 reads FQGNSA. V dropped 2 bases and J dropped 5; count of bases not matched to a gene: 1. This CDR3 comprises 14 residues. CDR3 bases: TGTGCCAGCAGCTTAAGACAGGGGGATCAGCCCCAGCATTTT. This codes for CASSLRQGDQPQHF.

The sample holds a few counts of this clonotype. V gene TRBV5-5 combines with J gene TRBJ2-6; D unclear. The CDR3 has 15 amino acids. Trimming removed 2 bases from V and 0 bases from J, with 6 bases in between. The germline gives CDR1 SGHKS, CDR2 YYEKEE (reference sequence). CDR3 sequence: CASSFAASGANVLTF. In DNA form, the CDR3 reads TGTGCCAGCAGCTTTGCAGCCTCTGGGGCCAACGTCCTGACTTTC.

This clonotype has at least ten counts. CDR3 sequence: CASSQVINTEAFF. CDR3 nucleotides: TGCGCCAGCAGCCAAGTTATTAACACTGAAGCTTTCTTT. The chain combines TRBV4-1 with TRBJ1-1; the D is unclear. Germline V gives CDR1 MGHRA, CDR2 YSYEKL. The CDR3 extends over 13 amino acids. V was trimmed by 1 base and J by 2 bases, leaving 5 bases between them.

The CDR3 DNA sequence: TGCGCCAGCAGCCCCGGGACAGGGGACATGAACACTGAAGCTTTCTTT. It is translated as CASSPGTGDMNTEAFF. The chain is built from TRBV4-1 and TRBJ1-1; 10 positions match TRBD1. Germline V CDR1 and CDR2: MGHRA, YSYEKL. Trimming removed 4 bases from V and 0 bases from J; junction bases left unmatched: 5. The CDR3 has 16 residues.

The V gene is TRBV7-9, the J gene TRBJ1-1; possible D gene TRBD1, 5 bases. Per the germline V gene, CDR1 is SEHNR and CDR2 is FQNEAQ (reference sequence). Trimming stripped 1 base from V and 7 bases from J, with 7 bases between. The CDR3 is 12 amino acids. This CDR3 reads CASSLGDLEAFF. CDR3 sequence (DNA): TGTGCCAGCAGCTTAGGGGACCTTGAAGCTTTCTTT. The complete variable domain, with remaining parts taken from reference TRBV7-9 and TRBJ1-1, reads DTGVSQNPRHKITKRGQNVTFRCDPISEHNRLYWYRQTLGQGPEFLTYFQNEAQLEKSRLLSDRFSAERPKGSFSTLEIQRTEQGDSAMYLCASSLGDLEAFFGQGTRLTVV.

The chain combines TRBV5-6 with TRBJ2-1; 11 bases fit TRBD2. Germline-derived CDR1 and CDR2 are SGHDT and YYEEEE. V shed 2 bases and J 3 bases; nucleotides not matched to a gene: 7. The CDR3 contains 17 residues. The DNA of the CDR3 is TGTGCCAGCAGCTTTATGACTAGCGGGAACAGCTACAATGAGCAGTTCTTC. The encoded protein is CASSFMTSGNSYNEQFF. Based on the CDR3 plus reference TRBV5-6 and TRBJ2-1, the full variable domain is DAGVTQSPTHLIKTRGQQVTLRCSPKSGHDTVSWYQQALGQGPQFIFQYYEEEERQRGNFPDRFSGHQFPNYSSELNVNALLLGDSALYLCASSFMTSGNSYNEQFFGPGTRLTVL.